The 30 T cell receptor beta chains below were found in one sample sequenced in a study of neurological immune-mediated disorders. TCRdb processed the 5' RACE reads anew with MiXCR; each CDR3 protein has one entry. The table includes approximately 49,000 distinct CDR3 sequences, more than 8% detected once. The time point here: longitudinal time-point 1 (baseline). Input material: PBMCs. The receptors derive from a middle-aged woman in good health.

There are many counts of this clonotype. The chain is built from TRBV5-1 and TRBJ1-2; D unresolved. V lost 2 bases and J lost 7, with 6 bases in between. Germline loops: CDR1 SGHRS, CDR2 YFSETQ. The CDR3 totals 11 residues. CDR3 protein: CASSLGTGYTF. CDR3 in DNA: TGCGCCAGCAGCTTAGGTACTGGCTACACCTTC.

This clonotype was observed at least ten times. The chain carries TRBV7-2 and TRBJ2-7; D ambiguous. Germline values: CDR1 SGHTA, CDR2 FQGNSA. There are 15 residues in the CDR3. With 0 bases removed from V and 7 bases from J, the gap between germline ends came to 16 bases. CDR3 amino acids: CASSLAPVPSSEQYF. CDR3 sequence (DNA): TGTGCCAGCAGCTTAGCCCCCGTCCCCTCGAGTGAGCAGTACTTC.

This clonotype was recorded at least ten times. CDR3 coding DNA: TGTGCCAGCAGCTTAAACAGGAACACTGAAGCTTTCTTT. This translates into CASSLNRNTEAFF. The chain recombines TRBV7-2 with TRBJ1-1; D ambiguous. CDR1 is SGHTA and CDR2 is FQGNSA in the germline V gene. Between the trimmed V and J ends, which lost 2 bases and 1 base, there was a span of 5 bases. This CDR3 contains 13 residues. The entire variable domain, with the rest obtained from reference TRBV7-2 and TRBJ1-1, is as follows: GAGVSQSPSNKVTEKGKDVELRCDPISGHTALYWYRQSLGQGLEFLIYFQGNSAPDKSGLPSDRFSAERTGGSVSTLTIQRTQQEDSAVYLCASSLNRNTEAFFGQGTRLTVV.

This clonotype was counted many times. This rearrangement joins TRBV5-1 to TRBJ2-3; no definite D call. V dropped 1 base and J dropped 3 bases, with 3 bases sitting between them. Looked up from germline, CDR1 is SGHRS and CDR2 is YFSETQ. The CDR3 is 12 residues long. The CDR3 region has the DNA TGCGCCAGCAGCTTGCCGACAGATACGCAGTATTTT. This codes for CASSLPTDTQYF. Together with reference TRBV5-1 and TRBJ2-3, the CDR3 gives the full variable domain: KAGVTQTPRYLIKTRGQQVTLSCSPISGHRSVSWYQQTPGQGLQFLFEYFSETQRNKGNFPGRFSGRQFSNSRSEMNVSTLELGDSALYLCASSLPTDTQYFGPGTRLTVL.

There are many counts of this clonotype. The rearrangement links TRBV12-3 or TRBV12-4 to TRBJ1-1; D unresolved. V dropped 7 bases and J dropped 11 bases, with 8 bases sitting between them. CDR3 length: 9 amino acids. In nucleotides, the CDR3 is TGTGCCAGCACCCCGTGGGCTTTCTTT. Protein product: CASTPWAFF.

The sample holds many counts of this clonotype. The CDR3 region is CSARPGTGGSEQYF. CDR3 DNA sequence: TGCAGTGCTCGCCCAGGGACAGGGGGCTCCGAGCAGTACTTC. The chain is built from TRBV20-1 and TRBJ2-7; 12 bases are a match to TRBD1. The V gene's germline CDR1 is DFQATT and CDR2 SNEGSKA (reference sequence). The CDR3 consists of 14 residues. J gave up 6 bases and V 5 bases, and 8 bases lay outside the gene matches.

This clonotype was detected many times. The chain has TRBV3-1 and TRBJ1-1, with 8 bases aligning to TRBD1. V lost 2 bases, J lost 3 bases, and 2 bases stayed unmatched. This CDR3 is built from 14 residues. CDR1 LGHDT and CDR2 YNNKEL come from the germline V gene (reference sequence). For the CDR3, the DNA is TGTGCCAGCAGCCAACAGGGGGCGGACACTGAAGCTTTCTTT. Amino acid sequence: CASSQQGADTEAFF.

This clonotype was seen repeatedly, ten times or more. The J gene is TRBJ2-3, the V gene TRBV29-1; 7 bases map to TRBD2. Germline V lookup: CDR1 SQVTM, CDR2 ANQGSEA. V trimming: 4 bases; J trimming: 2 bases; junction bases outside the gene matches: 3. The CDR3 runs 13 residues. The CDR3 DNA follows: TGCAGCGTTGTGGCGGGGGTCACAGATACGCAGTATTTT. This sequence encodes CSVVAGVTDTQYF.

This clonotype appeared many times. The chain couples TRBV18 to TRBJ1-5; 8 bases fit TRBD1. The germline V gene has CDR1 KGHSH and CDR2 LQKENI. V shed 2 bases, J shed 4 bases, and the junction held 1 base outside the gene matches. The CDR3 runs to 14 residues. CDR3 in amino acids: CASSPRTGNQPQHF. The CDR3 DNA sequence: TGTGCCAGCTCACCAAGGACAGGGAATCAGCCCCAGCATTTT.

Points on this clonotype: Germline and junction disagree at one end, which may indicate a read error. The gene calls are TRBV5-1 and TRBJ2-7; 12 bases map to TRBD2. CDR3 size: 15 residues. Germline V gene lookup returns CDR1 SGHRS and CDR2 YFSETQ. The CDR3 DNA reads TGCGACAGCAGCAACCGACTAGCGGGGGCCAACGAGCAGTACTTC. Translation gives CDSSNRLAGANEQYF.

In its sample, this clonotype was seen many times. The chain is built from TRBV24-1 and TRBJ2-1, with 10 positions matching TRBD2. The CDR3 runs to 15 residues. V lost 3 bases and J lost 10; bases outside the gene matches: 8. The germline V gene encodes CDR1 KGHDR and CDR2 SFDVKD. CDR3 in amino acids: CATSDPSGGAREQFF. In nucleotides, the CDR3 is TGTGCCACCAGTGATCCCAGCGGGGGGGCTCGGGAGCAGTTCTTC.

This clonotype appeared many times. The J gene is TRBJ2-7, the V gene TRBV5-1; 7 nucleotides align to TRBD2. Germline CDR1 and CDR2: SGHRS and YFSETQ. The CDR3 sequence is 12 residues long. V was clipped by 3 bases and J by 6 bases; unmatched bases: 3. The CDR3 sequence is CASSSGGREQYF. The CDR3 DNA reads TGCGCCAGCAGCTCGGGGGGTCGCGAGCAGTACTTC. The entire variable domain, with the rest obtained from reference TRBV5-1 and TRBJ2-7, is as follows: KAGVTQTPRYLIKTRGQQVTLSCSPISGHRSVSWYQQTPGQGLQFLFEYFSETQRNKGNFPGRFSGRQFSNSRSEMNVSTLELGDSALYLCASSSGGREQYFGPGTRLTVT.

The chain employs TRBV6-2 or TRBV6-3 and TRBJ1-2, with 7 bases that match TRBD1. CDR3 size: 16 residues. V lost 0 bases, J lost 4 bases, and 8 bases stayed unmatched. Per the germline V gene, CDR1 is MNHEY and CDR2 is SVGEGT. The CDR3 protein is CASSYSAAGGGYGYTF. The CDR3 region has the DNA TGTGCCAGCAGTTACTCGGCGGCAGGGGGAGGCTATGGCTACACCTTC.

The sample holds many counts of this clonotype. V is TRBV30 and J is TRBJ2-1, with D perhaps TRBD1 (6 bases). The CDR3 covers 14 residues. CDR1 GTSNPN and CDR2 SVGIG come from the germline V gene (reference sequence). With 6 bases removed from V and 3 bases from J, the gap between germline ends came to 15 bases. CDR3 residues: CACQGFPFYNEQFF. CDR3 nucleotides: TGTGCCTGTCAGGGGTTCCCTTTCTACAATGAGCAGTTCTTC.

This clonotype has at least ten counts. The rearrangement joins TRBV5-5 to TRBJ1-2; 7 bases are shared with TRBD1. Unmatched junction bases numbered 9, after V lost 4 bases and J lost 0 bases. The germline V gene encodes CDR1 SGHKS and CDR2 YYEKEE (reference sequence). The CDR3 loop spans 16 amino acids. The CDR3 DNA sequence: TGTGCCAGCAGCCCCGGCTACAGGGGAACTAACTATGGCTACACCTTC. Translation: CASSPGYRGTNYGYTF.

This clonotype was counted ten times or more. CDR3 sequence (DNA): TGTGCCATCAGGGCCCAATTAGCCGGGGAGCTGTTTTTT. As protein: CAIRAQLAGELFF. The genes are TRBV10-3 and TRBJ2-2; D ambiguous. From germline, CDR1 is ENHRY and CDR2 SYGVKD. There are 13 residues in the CDR3. Trimming took off 6 bases at V and 6 bases at J, with 11 bases between the two ends.

This clonotype has at least ten counts. This rearrangement joins TRBV4-2 to TRBJ2-3, with D unclear. The CDR3 spans 14 residues. CDR1 is LGHNA and CDR2 is YNFKEQ in the germline V gene. Trimming took 0 bases from V and 7 from J, leaving 11 bases between them. The CDR3 is CASSQDPTEYTQYF. In DNA form, the CDR3 reads TGTGCCAGCAGCCAAGATCCCACTGAATATACGCAGTATTTT.

This clonotype was picked up many times. The chain couples TRBV4-3 to TRBJ1-2; D gene unclear. Trimming cost V 0 bases and J 5 bases, with 16 bases left between them. This CDR3 is 16 amino acids long. Germline V lookup: CDR1 LGHNA, CDR2 YSLEER. As DNA, the CDR3 is TGCGCCAGCAGCCAAGATCGGGCCCCACCGACGTATGGCTACACCTTC. Translation gives CASSQDRAPPTYGYTF.

Many counts were recorded for this clonotype. This chain connects TRBV7-2 to TRBJ2-5, with a weak D call TRBD2 (6 bases). The CDR3 totals 15 residues. Germline V CDR1 and CDR2: SGHTA, FQGNSA. Trimming removed 2 bases from V and 5 bases from J, with 15 bases in between. The CDR3 loop reads CASSLMGSGRETQYF. For the CDR3, the DNA is TGTGCCAGCAGCTTAATGGGCAGCGGGCGGGAGACCCAGTACTTC.

At least ten counts were recorded for this clonotype. The V gene is TRBV5-5, the J gene TRBJ1-4; maybe TRBD1 (6 bases). The V and J ends lost 4 bases and 6 bases respectively, with 19 bases between them. Germline V lookup: CDR1 SGHKS, CDR2 YYEKEE (reference sequence). The length of the CDR3 is 16 residues. CDR3 sequence reads: CASSPLRGPGDEKLFF. Written as DNA, the CDR3 is TGTGCCAGCAGCCCCCTCAGGGGCCCAGGGGATGAAAAACTGTTTTTT.

This clonotype was detected only once. The chain uses TRBV29-1 and TRBJ1-2; 10 bases fit TRBD1. The junction had 8 bases not matched to a gene; V was cut back by 1 base and J by 3 bases. The CDR3 is made up of 16 amino acids. The germline V gene has CDR1 SQVTM and CDR2 ANQGSEA. The CDR3 sequence: CSVEGGTGARDYGYTF. In nucleotides, the CDR3 is TGCAGCGTTGAAGGCGGGACAGGGGCGCGGGACTATGGCTACACCTTC.

This clonotype has a handful of counts. This chain joins TRBV12-3 or TRBV12-4 and TRBJ2-1; D may be TRBD1 (5 bases). V was shortened by 5 bases and J by 9 bases, with 14 bases between the two germline ends. This CDR3 region has 13 residues. The DNA of the CDR3 is TGTGCCAGCAGTCAGACAGAACGGCTTGAGCAGTTCTTC. Its translation is CASSQTERLEQFF.

In this sample, this clonotype turned up many times. CDR3 loop: CASSVVGGRETQYF. CDR3 bases: TGTGCCAGCAGCGTAGTCGGGGGGAGAGAGACCCAGTACTTC. The rearrangement joins TRBV9 to TRBJ2-5, with 7 bases that match TRBD2. Unmatched junction bases numbered 3, after V lost 0 bases and J lost 4 bases. The germline CDR1 and CDR2 sequences are SGDLS and YYNGEE. There are 14 residues in the CDR3.

Many counts were recorded for this clonotype. This chain links TRBV6-2 or TRBV6-3 with TRBJ2-3; D perhaps matches TRBD1 (5 bases). The germline V gene encodes CDR1 MNHEY and CDR2 SVGEGT. The CDR3 totals 14 residues. The V gene lost 6 bases and the J gene lost 2 bases, with 12 bases spanning the gap. The CDR3 loop reads CASSTPRDTDTQYF. The CDR3 coding sequence is TGTGCCAGCAGCACCCCCAGGGACACAGATACGCAGTATTTT.

Many counts were recorded for this clonotype. V is TRBV7-2 and J is TRBJ1-3, with 7 bases lining up with TRBD1. The CDR3 extends over 16 amino acids. Germline loops: CDR1 SGHTA, CDR2 FQGNSA. Unmatched junction bases numbered 13, after V lost 5 bases and J lost 6 bases. CDR3 protein: CASSPRQGGSLNTIYF. As DNA, the CDR3 is TGTGCCAGCAGCCCGCGACAGGGAGGCAGCCTAAACACCATATATTTT.

In this sample, this clonotype turned up many times. This chain links TRBV20-1 with TRBJ1-3, with a possible D match to TRBD1 (5 bases). The V gene lost 3 bases and the J gene lost 2 bases, with 11 bases spanning the gap. Germline V lookup: CDR1 DFQATT, CDR2 SNEGSKA (reference sequence). The CDR3 runs 14 residues. CDR3 amino acids: CSASIDSTGNTIYF. As DNA, the CDR3 is TGCAGTGCTAGCATTGACAGCACTGGAAACACCATATATTTT.

This clonotype was counted at least ten times. The chain recombines TRBV12-3 or TRBV12-4 with TRBJ1-3; weak D call: TRBD1 (5 bases). The CDR3 runs to 15 residues. V lost 4 bases and J 0 bases, leaving 10 bases between the germline ends. This chain's CDR3 is CASSSGTHSGNTIYF. The DNA for the CDR3 is TGTGCCAGCAGTTCCGGGACCCACTCTGGAAACACCATATATTTT.

This clonotype was seen repeatedly, ten times or more. The rearrangement uses TRBV7-2 and TRBJ2-2; perhaps TRBD1 as D (6 bases). V was shortened by 5 bases and J by 1 base, with 14 bases between the two germline ends. Germline assignment: CDR1 SGHTA and CDR2 FQGNSA. This CDR3 contains 16 residues. Written as DNA, the CDR3 is TGTGCCAGCAGCCAGGGGCACAGGTTGAACACCGGGGAGCTGTTTTTT. Translating gives CASSQGHRLNTGELFF. Combining the CDR3 with reference TRBV7-2 and TRBJ2-2 gives the whole variable domain GAGVSQSPSNKVTEKGKDVELRCDPISGHTALYWYRQSLGQGLEFLIYFQGNSAPDKSGLPSDRFSAERTGGSVSTLTIQRTQQEDSAVYLCASSQGHRLNTGELFFGEGSRLTVL.

This clonotype was seen many times. The CDR3 sequence is CASSLGPVGETQYF. CDR3 nucleotides: TGTGCCAGCAGCTTGGGACCGGTCGGCGAGACCCAGTACTTC. The chain has TRBV7-9 and TRBJ2-5, with D perhaps assigned TRBD1 or TRBD2 (5 bases each). Germline CDR1 and CDR2: SEHNR and FQNEAQ (reference sequence). There are 14 residues in the CDR3. V was cut by 3 bases and J by 5 bases, with 13 bases left in between. Supplemented by reference TRBV7-9 and TRBJ2-5, the full variable domain reads DTGVSQNPRHKITKRGQNVTFRCDPISEHNRLYWYRQTLGQGPEFLTYFQNEAQLEKSRLLSDRFSAERPKGSFSTLEIQRTEQGDSAMYLCASSLGPVGETQYFGPGTRLLVL.

This clonotype occurred many times. This rearrangement joins TRBV9 to TRBJ1-4, with D possibly TRBD1 on 6 matching bases. CDR3 size: 13 residues. Germline CDR1 and CDR2: SGDLS and YYNGEE. V gave up 3 bases and J gave up 11 bases, with 14 bases separating them. CDR3 nucleotides: TGTGCCAGCAGCGACATCACAGGGACCAAACTGTTTTTT. This sequence encodes CASSDITGTKLFF.